A selection of T cell receptor beta chains follows, all from one sample in a study of control samples from healthy donors and cancer patients. Sequenced by immunoSEQ multiplex PCR; TCRdb stores in-frame clones only, minus some. The sample consists of about 89,000 clones, more than 70% of them appearing once. The specimen was blood. The receptors here all came from a woman aged 40 to 55 in good health. Each CDR3 is given with its conserved first and last residue. The D gene is left open where the match is weak. The listing skips clone size in some rows; elsewhere it reads once, few, many or a size class.

CASSYSSNLPQHF,TGTGCCAGCAGTTACTCTTCGAACCTGCCCCAGCATTTT,TRBJ1-5,few,TRBV6-5,-
CAISERTGMNTEAFF,TGTGCCATCAGTGAGCGGACAGGGATGAACACTGAAGCTTTCTTT,TRBJ1-1,-,TRBV10-3,TRBD1
CASQPRASGGANEQFF,TGTGCCAGTCAGCCCAGGGCTAGCGGGGGGGCCAATGAGCAGTTCTTC,TRBJ2-1,-,TRBV19,TRBD2
CASSVGATSSYEQYF,TGTGCCAGCAGCGTGGGAGCCACTAGCTCCTACGAGCAGTACTTC,TRBJ2-7,-,TRBV9,-
CATSRVQGVGEQYF,TGTGCCACCAGCAGAGTACAGGGGGTCGGCGAGCAGTACTTC,TRBJ2-7,once,TRBV15,TRBD1
CASSQLDLGFGGNEQFF,TGCGCCAGCAGCCAATTAGATCTGGGGTTCGGGGGCAATGAGCAGTTCTTC,TRBJ2-1,-,TRBV4-1,-
CASSTPLLTDTQYF,TGTGCCAGCTCAACCCCCCTACTCACAGATACGCAGTATTTT,TRBJ2-3,-,TRBV18,-
CASSQDTVNYGYTF,TGCGCCAGCAGCCAAGATACAGTTAACTATGGCTACACCTTC,TRBJ1-2,medium-sized,TRBV4-1,-
CASSPGTGNSNQPQHF,TGTGCCAGCTCACCGGGGACAGGGAACAGCAATCAGCCCCAGCATTTT,TRBJ1-5,-,TRBV18,TRBD1
CASSLSGGAGELFF,TGTGCCAGCAGCTTGAGTGGGGGGGCCGGGGAGCTGTTTTTT,TRBJ2-2,-,TRBV5-4,TRBD2
CASSLRRVQGYTF,TGTGCCAGCAGCCTCCGGAGGGTGCAGGGCTACACCTTC,TRBJ1-2,-,TRBV6-5,-
CASSEVDRSAEAFF,TGTGCCAGCAGTGAAGTCGACAGGAGTGCTGAAGCTTTCTTT,TRBJ1-1,-,TRBV6-1,-
CASSPRWDRAIVTYNSPLHF,TGTGCCAGCAGTCCCCGTTGGGACAGGGCAATCGTTACCTATAATTCACCCCTCCACTTT,TRBJ1-6,few,TRBV6-6,TRBD1
CASSSQGGAGTQYF,TGTGCCAGCAGCTCCCAGGGGGGAGCAGGGACCCAGTACTTC,TRBJ2-5,-,TRBV7-2,-